The TCR beta chain described here comes from a study of cytomegalovirus exposure and HLA in healthy donors. PCR involved 60 Vbeta and 13 Jbeta primers. Clones were read by immunoSEQ multiplex PCR, and TCRdb kept only the in-frame ones, dropping some. Of 150,000 to 250,000 clones in the sample, less than 80% were seen once. The source material was PBMCs. This clonotype was sampled from a woman under 40 in good health and CMV-seropositive.

The CDR3 DNA sequence: TGTGCCAGTAGTTGGGGAGGGAGCAAGTATGGCTACACCTTC. Amino acids: CASSWGGSKYGYTF. The chain carries TRBV19 and TRBJ1-2; no clear D. Germline CDR1 reads LNHDA; CDR2 reads SQIVND (reference sequence). This CDR3 is 14 amino acids long. V lost 5 bases to trimming and J lost 5 bases, with 15 bases between them.